The 26 T cell receptor beta chains in this list originate from one sample, sequenced in a study of blood T cell repertoires in COVID-19. Assay: immunoSEQ multiplex PCR; the TCRdb copy retains only in-frame clones and omits some. The table has about 200,000 clones, 75% to 90% seen once. The sample comprised peripheral blood. The receptor set was obtained from a woman of 80 years or more with COVID-19, enrolled during active disease.

CDR3 loop: CASSEISGSYEQYF. CDR3 DNA: TGTGCCAGCAGTGAAATATCGGGGTCATACGAGCAGTACTTC. The rearrangement joins TRBV6-1 to TRBJ2-7; D is possibly TRBD2 (5 bases). The germline V gene encodes CDR1 MNHNS and CDR2 SASEGT. The V and J ends lost 2 bases and 4 bases respectively, with 12 bases between them. The CDR3 has 14 residues.

The J gene is TRBJ1-5, the V gene TRBV19; D is unresolved. CDR3 length: 15 residues. The V end was cut by 7 bases, the J end by 0 bases, with 13 bases between. Germline V gene sequence: CDR1 LNHDA, CDR2 SQIVND (reference sequence). The CDR3 nucleotides are TGTGCCAGTACTCCCCCCCCGGGTAGCAATCAGCCCCAGCATTTT. Its translation is CASTPPPGSNQPQHF.

The rearrangement joins TRBV3-1 (or the pseudogene TRBV3-2) to TRBJ1-2, with D perhaps TRBD1 (6 bases). The CDR3 length is 16 residues. Trimming removed 1 base at V and 1 base at J, with 13 bases between. CDR1 LGHDT and CDR2 YNNKEL come from the germline V gene (reference sequence). CDR3 bases: TGTGCCAGCAGCCAAGGGCAGGGAGGGGGTAACTATGGCTACACCTTC. Amino acids: CASSQGQGGGNYGYTF.

The chain couples TRBV5-1 to TRBJ1-3; no reliable D call. The V end was cut by 2 bases, the J end by 4 bases, with 10 bases between. Germline V gives CDR1 SGHRS, CDR2 YFSETQ. The CDR3 length is 14 residues. CDR3 residues: CASSFGQAGNTIYF. In nucleotides, the CDR3 is TGCGCCAGCAGCTTTGGGCAGGCCGGAAACACCATATATTTT.

Of note for this clone: Mismatch with germline at one junction end may stem from a read error. The gene calls are TRBV7-2 and TRBJ2-1; 7 bases align to TRBD1. The germline V gene encodes CDR1 SGHTA and CDR2 FQGNSA. CDR3 length: 15 amino acids. The CDR3 DNA follows: TGTGCTAGCACCCCCGGGGCGCAGGGGGTATCTGAGCAGTTCTTC. This translates into CASTPGAQGVSEQFF.

The rearrangement links TRBV4-1 to TRBJ1-4, with a tentative D call TRBD1 (5 bases). This CDR3 is built from 14 residues. CDR1 is MGHRA and CDR2 is YSYEKL in the germline V gene. Trimming took 1 base from V and 5 from J, leaving 8 bases between them. CDR3 DNA: TGCGCCAGCAGCCAAGGACAGAGAAATGAAAAACTGTTTTTT. Encoded protein: CASSQGQRNEKLFF.

This clone was observed a few times. V usage is TRBV27 and J usage is TRBJ2-7; 9 bases align to TRBD2. After removal of 9 bases from V and 3 bases from J, the junction contained 12 bases not matched to a gene. The length of the CDR3 is 15 residues. Germline loops: CDR1 MNHEY, CDR2 SMNVEV (reference sequence). CDR3 protein: CASIAVGREGYEQYF. CDR3 bases: TGTGCCAGTATTGCTGTCGGGCGGGAGGGCTACGAGCAGTACTTC.

This chain links TRBV27 with TRBJ2-7; D not resolved. Deletions cut 6 bases from V and 5 bases from J, with 14 bases between. The CDR3 has 13 amino acids. CDR1 is MNHEY and CDR2 is SMNVEV in the germline V gene (reference sequence). For the CDR3, the DNA is TGTGCCAGCAGATTCCCGTCTAGTCACGAGCAGTACTTC. This translates into CASRFPSSHEQYF.

The V and J genes are TRBV6-1 and TRBJ2-6; a weak D match, TRBD1 (5 bases). This CDR3 is built from 17 residues. Per the germline V gene, CDR1 is MNHNS and CDR2 is SASEGT. Trimming left V 1 base short and J 0 bases short, with 10 bases between. The CDR3 DNA follows: TGTGCCAGCAGTGAAGGGGGCGTAAGCTCTGGGGCCAACGTCCTGACTTTC. Protein: CASSEGGVSSGANVLTF.

The CDR3 DNA reads TGCGCCAGTCACCACGGGACAGAGACAGAGCAGTTCTTC. Its protein product is CASHHGTETEQFF. The chain combines TRBV5-1 with TRBJ2-1; 7 bases map to TRBD1. There are 13 residues in the CDR3. CDR1 SGHRS and CDR2 YFSETQ come from the germline V gene. V lost 8 bases, J lost 10 bases, and 12 bases stayed unmatched.

This CDR3 reads CASSPQGAGIQYF. The CDR3 DNA is TGTGCCAGCAGTCCACAGGGGGCGGGCATTCAGTACTTC. The chain links TRBV6-2 or TRBV6-3 to TRBJ2-4; 9 positions match TRBD1. The CDR3 has 13 residues. V trimming: 5 bases; J trimming: 9 bases; junction bases outside the gene matches: 5. Germline CDR1 is MNHEY and CDR2 is SVGEGT.

This sequence joins TRBV6-5 and TRBJ2-1; D call uncertain. The V end lost 6 bases, the J end lost 1 base, and 10 bases lay between the germline ends. CDR3 length: 14 residues. The germline CDR1 and CDR2 sequences are MNHEY and SVGAGI. The CDR3 spells CASRLLESYNEQFF. Written as DNA, the CDR3 is TGTGCCAGCAGGCTTCTGGAGTCCTACAATGAGCAGTTCTTC.

This chain links TRBV18 with TRBJ2-3; possibly TRBD2 for D (6 bases). V lost 6 bases and J lost 0, with 16 bases in between. This CDR3 contains 16 residues. The germline V gene encodes CDR1 KGHSH and CDR2 LQKENI. CDR3 region: CASSSRDSSSTDTQYF. The CDR3 DNA reads TGTGCCAGCTCCTCCCGGGACTCCTCTAGCACAGATACGCAGTATTTT. Supplemented by reference TRBV18 and TRBJ2-3, the full variable domain reads NAGVMQNPRHLVRRRGQEARLRCSPMKGHSHVYWYRQLPEEGLKFMVYLQKENIIDESGMPKERFSAEFPKEGPSILRIQQVVRGDSAAYFCASSSRDSSSTDTQYFGPGTRLTVL.

V and J are TRBV11-2 and TRBJ2-7; D might be TRBD1 (5 bases). V lost 5 bases and J 2 bases, leaving 16 bases between the germline ends. The CDR3 is 15 residues long. Germline lookup yields CDR1 SGHAT and CDR2 FQNNGV. CDR3 loop: CASSQGRKGTYEQYF. The CDR3 region has the DNA TGTGCCAGCAGCCAAGGACGTAAGGGGACCTACGAGCAGTACTTC.

V usage is TRBV12-3 or TRBV12-4 and J usage is TRBJ2-2; D remains ambiguous. With 7 bases removed from V and 7 bases from J, the gap between germline ends came to 7 bases. The CDR3 consists of 11 residues. CDR3 loop: CASNNYGELFF. In nucleotides, the CDR3 is TGTGCCAGCAATAATTACGGGGAGCTGTTTTTT.

The J gene is TRBJ1-6, the V gene TRBV21-1. TRBV21-1 is deemed a pseudogene. CDR3 length equals 15 residues. The CDR3 DNA reads as TGTGCCAGCAGCAAAGCCGAGAGGTCCCTTTCACCCCTCCACTTT. The encoded protein is CASSKAERSLSPLHF.

The V gene is TRBV7-2, the J gene TRBJ1-1, with 7 bases that match TRBD1. This CDR3 comprises 14 residues. V shed 4 bases and J 8 bases; nucleotides not matched to a gene: 10. CDR1 is SGHTA and CDR2 is FQGNSA in the germline V gene. The chain's CDR3 is CASSYFGQEREAFF. The DNA of the CDR3 is TGTGCCAGCAGCTACTTTGGACAGGAACGGGAAGCTTTCTTT.

The rearrangement joins TRBV7-2 to TRBJ2-2, with D possibly matching TRBD1 (5 bases). V was pared by 2 bases and J by 1 base, with 5 bases between. CDR1 is SGHTA and CDR2 is FQGNSA in the germline V gene. The CDR3 has 14 residues. The CDR3 region has the DNA TGTGCCAGCAGCTTACAGGGGAACACCGGGGAGCTGTTTTTT. It yields the protein CASSLQGNTGELFF.

The J gene is TRBJ1-6, the V gene TRBV7-9; 7 bases agree with TRBD1. Germline trimming cut 5 bases from V and 5 bases from J; bases unmatched to any gene: 3. The germline V gene has CDR1 SEHNR and CDR2 FQNEAQ (reference sequence). The CDR3 extends over 14 amino acids. The CDR3 loop is CASSTGADNSPLHF. The CDR3 coding sequence is TGTGCCAGCAGCACAGGGGCAGATAATTCACCCCTCCACTTT.

The table lists this clone with a count of one. The chain combines TRBV18 with TRBJ1-2, with 7 bases lining up with TRBD1. Unmatched junction bases numbered 8, after V lost 4 bases and J lost 0 bases. The germline V gene has CDR1 KGHSH and CDR2 LQKENI. The length of the CDR3 is 16 residues. CDR3 DNA sequence: TGTGCCAGCTCACTAGGGACAGCCCCCGCTAACTATGGCTACACCTTC. It specifies CASSLGTAPANYGYTF.

The chain has TRBV19 and TRBJ2-5; D might be TRBD2 (5 bases). Trimming left V 2 bases short and J 1 base short, with 8 bases between. The CDR3 sequence is 14 residues long. The germline CDR1 and CDR2 sequences are LNHDA and SQIVND (reference sequence). In DNA, the CDR3 is TGTGCCAGTAGTATACAACTAGTCCAAGAGACCCAGTACTTC. Its translation is CASSIQLVQETQYF.

This clone came up once. This chain links TRBV30 with TRBJ2-6, with D possibly being TRBD2 (5 bases). The CDR3 totals 13 residues. Trimming removed 8 bases at V and 5 bases at J, with 13 bases between. Germline assignment: CDR1 GTSNPN and CDR2 SVGIG (reference sequence). Here the CDR3 DNA reads TGTGCCCTAGAAAGGGAGAGGGCCAACGTCCTGACTTTC. Residues: CALERERANVLTF. Filled out from reference TRBV30 and TRBJ2-6, the complete variable domain reads SQTIHQWPATLVQPVGSPLSLECTVEGTSNPNLYWYRQAAGRGLQLLFYSVGIGQISSEVPQNLSASRPQDRQFILSSKKLLLSDSGFYLCALERERANVLTFGAGSRLTVL.

This chain connects TRBV10-1 to TRBJ2-4, with 12 bases aligning to TRBD1. The germline CDR1 and CDR2 sequences are WNHNN and SYGVQD (reference sequence). The CDR3 has 17 residues. Trimming at V came to 0 bases and at J to 1 base, leaving 1 base not matched to a gene. CDR3 protein: CASSESGQGAAKNIQYF. DNA of the CDR3: TGCGCCAGCAGTGAGTCGGGACAGGGGGCTGCCAAAAACATTCAGTACTTC.

The V and J genes are TRBV5-6 and TRBJ2-7; 11 bases match TRBD2. With V trimmed by 2 bases and J by 9 bases, 1 base remained unmatched. This CDR3 region has 12 residues. Germline V CDR1 and CDR2: SGHDT, YYEEEE. In DNA form, the CDR3 reads TGTGCCAGCAGCTTACTAGCGGGAGTGCAGTACTTC. Translation: CASSLLAGVQYF.

This chain links TRBV21-1 with TRBJ2-1; no DNA check was done on the table's D call, TRBD1. TRBV21-1 constitutes a pseudogene. This CDR3 is built from 16 residues. The CDR3 loop reads CASSRDRVISYNEQFF. CDR3 coding DNA: TGTGCCAGCAGCAGGGACAGGGTAATTTCCTACAATGAGCAGTTCTTC.

This clone turned up a few times. This rearrangement joins TRBV5-3 to TRBJ2-7; tentatively, D is TRBD2 (5 bases). TRBV5-3 is marked as an open reading frame, function uncertain. CDR3 size: 15 residues. V was pared by 0 bases and J by 5 bases, with 15 bases between. CDR3 nucleotide sequence: TGTGCCAGAAGCTTGGGAGGGAGAAGGAAGCACGAGCAGTACTTC. It encodes CARSLGGRRKHEQYF.